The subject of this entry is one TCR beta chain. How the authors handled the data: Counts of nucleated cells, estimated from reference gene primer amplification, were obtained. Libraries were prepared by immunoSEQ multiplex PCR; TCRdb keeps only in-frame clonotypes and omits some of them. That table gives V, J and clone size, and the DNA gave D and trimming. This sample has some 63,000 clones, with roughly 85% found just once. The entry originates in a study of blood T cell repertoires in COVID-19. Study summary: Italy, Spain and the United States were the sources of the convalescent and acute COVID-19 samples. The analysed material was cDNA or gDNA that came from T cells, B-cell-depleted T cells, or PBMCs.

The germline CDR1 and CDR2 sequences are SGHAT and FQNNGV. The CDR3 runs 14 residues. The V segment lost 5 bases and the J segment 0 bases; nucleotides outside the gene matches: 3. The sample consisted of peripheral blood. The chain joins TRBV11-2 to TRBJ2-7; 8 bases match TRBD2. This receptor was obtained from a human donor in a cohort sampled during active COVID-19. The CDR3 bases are TGTGCCAGCAGCCCAGGACTAGCCTCCTACGAGCAGTACTTC. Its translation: CASSPGLASYEQYF.